Listed here is a single T cell receptor (beta chain). This sample was taken from a study of OX40 agonist ivuxolimab in advanced cancers. Anyone with autoimmune disease history or systemic immunosuppression was excluded. TCRdb's table, derived via immunoSEQ multiplex PCR, lists solely in-frame clones and lacks some. The sample contains fewer than 100,000 clones, about 94% of which appear only once. The length of the CDR3 is 14 residues. CDR1 PRHDT and CDR2 FYEKMQ come from the germline V gene (reference sequence). The V segment lost 4 bases and the J segment 5 bases; nucleotides outside the gene matches: 4.

This sample comprised CD4+ or CD8+ T cells sorted from blood, obtained in a trial of the OX40 agonist ivuxolimab. The chain combines TRBV13 with TRBJ2-5; 10 bases fit TRBD1. The receptor was isolated from an adult with an advanced solid tumor such as melanoma, head and neck, liver or kidney cancer. CDR3 loop: CASSSTGGAETQYF. CDR3 nucleotide sequence: TGTGCCAGCAGCTCGACAGGGGGCGCGGAGACCCAGTACTTC.